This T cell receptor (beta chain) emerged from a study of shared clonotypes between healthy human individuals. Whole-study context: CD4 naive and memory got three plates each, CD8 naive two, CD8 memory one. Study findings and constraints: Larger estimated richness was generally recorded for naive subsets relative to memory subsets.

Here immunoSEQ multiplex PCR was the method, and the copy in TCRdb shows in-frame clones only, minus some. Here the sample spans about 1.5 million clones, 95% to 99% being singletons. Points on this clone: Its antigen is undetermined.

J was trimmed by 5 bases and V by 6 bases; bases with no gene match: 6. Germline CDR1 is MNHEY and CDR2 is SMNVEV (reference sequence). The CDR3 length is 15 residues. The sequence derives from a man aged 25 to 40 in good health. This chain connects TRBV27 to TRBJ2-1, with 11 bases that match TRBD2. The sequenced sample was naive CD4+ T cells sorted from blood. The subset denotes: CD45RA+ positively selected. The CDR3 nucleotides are TGTGCCAGCAGGCCTACTAGCGGGGGTGACAATGAGCAGTTCTTC. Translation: CASRPTSGGDNEQFF.